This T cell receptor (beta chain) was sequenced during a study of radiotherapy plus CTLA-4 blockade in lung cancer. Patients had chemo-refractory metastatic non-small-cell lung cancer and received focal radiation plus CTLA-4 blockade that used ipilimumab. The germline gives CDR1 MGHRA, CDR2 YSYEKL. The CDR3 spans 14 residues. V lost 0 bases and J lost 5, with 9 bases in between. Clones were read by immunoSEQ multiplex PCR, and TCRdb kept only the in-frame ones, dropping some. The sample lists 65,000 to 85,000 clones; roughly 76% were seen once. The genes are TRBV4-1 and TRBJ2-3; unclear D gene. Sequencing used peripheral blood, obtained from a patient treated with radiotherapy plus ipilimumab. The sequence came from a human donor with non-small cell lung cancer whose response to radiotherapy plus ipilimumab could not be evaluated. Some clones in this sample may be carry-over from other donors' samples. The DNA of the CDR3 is TGCGCCAGCAGCCAAGAACAAAAGCGAGATACGCAGTATTTT. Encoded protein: CASSQEQKRDTQYF.